This TCR beta chain derives from a study of cytomegalovirus exposure and HLA in healthy donors. It was with 60 Vbeta and 13 Jbeta primers that the PCR ran. Some clones are missing from TCRdb's copy, which holds only in-frame ones; the method was immunoSEQ multiplex PCR. The sample has 95,000 to 110,000 clones, less than 85% seen once. Trimming shortened V by 3 bases and J by 4 bases, and 12 bases separated the two germline ends. The germline V gene encodes CDR1 LNHDA and CDR2 SQIVND (reference sequence). CDR3 length: 14 residues. Sequencing was carried out using PBMCs. The chain joins TRBV19 to TRBJ1-1; a possible D gene is TRBD1 (6 bases). This TCR was recovered from a young man in good health and CMV-seronegative. CDR3 sequence: CASSIQGLGTEAFF. The CDR3 DNA reads TGTGCCAGTAGTATTCAGGGGTTAGGCACTGAAGCTTTCTTT.